Shown below are 6 T cell receptor beta chains from a single sample sequenced in a study of spatial heterogeneity in lung cancer. MiXCR was run by TCRdb on the 5' RACE reads, yielding one entry per CDR3 protein. The sample lists under 150,000 distinct CDR3 sequences; approximately 11% were seen once. Time point in this sample: blood at routine non-recurrence follow-up after resection. Specimen: PBMCs, collected at follow-up. The origin of the receptors is a female donor with early-stage non-small cell lung cancer.

This clonotype has a count of ten or more. The CDR3, as DNA: TGCAGTGCTAGCCCAAATCCCGCGGGCAATCAGCCCCAGCATTTT. Protein: CSASPNPAGNQPQHF. The rearrangement links TRBV20-1 to TRBJ1-5; no firm D call. Trimming pared 3 bases from V and 2 bases from J, leaving 14 bases between. The CDR3 has 15 amino acids. Germline V gives CDR1 DFQATT, CDR2 SNEGSKA (reference sequence).

This clonotype was observed at least ten times. The chain is built from TRBV28 and TRBJ2-7; 11 bases map to TRBD2. Germline V gives CDR1 MDHEN, CDR2 SYDVKM. The CDR3 has 14 residues. Germline trimming cut 6 bases from V and 4 bases from J; bases unmatched to any gene: 5. CDR3 loop: CASRRTSGYYEQYF. For the CDR3, the DNA is TGTGCCAGCAGGAGGACTAGCGGGTATTACGAGCAGTACTTC. The full variable domain, its missing parts supplied by reference TRBV28 and TRBJ2-7, is DVKVTQSSRYLVKRTGEKVFLECVQDMDHENMFWYRQDPGLGLRLIYFSYDVKMKEKGDIPEGYSVSREKKERFSLILESASTNQTSMYLCASRRTSGYYEQYFGPGTRLTVT.

This clonotype was counted ten times or more. V is TRBV20-1 and J is TRBJ2-3; TRBD2 matches at 8 bases. The CDR3 loop spans 17 amino acids. The V segment lost 2 bases and the J segment 4 bases; nucleotides outside the gene matches: 14. CDR1 and CDR2 (germline): DFQATT, SNEGSKA (reference sequence). CDR3 sequence (DNA): TGCAGTGCTAGACTTCCCTCCGGCGCGGGAGGATCAGATACGCAGTATTTT. It encodes CSARLPSGAGGSDTQYF.

This clonotype was recorded a few times. The gene calls are TRBV2 and TRBJ2-3; TRBD2 might be the D (5 bases). Germline lookup yields CDR1 SNHLY and CDR2 FYNNEI. V was shortened by 1 base and J by 3 bases, with 8 bases between the two germline ends. This CDR3 comprises 14 residues. CDR3 sequence: CASSEGEFTDTQYF. The CDR3 coding sequence is TGTGCCAGCAGTGAAGGGGAGTTTACAGATACGCAGTATTTT.

This clonotype was counted ten times or more. This sequence joins TRBV3-1 and TRBJ2-4; D perhaps matches TRBD1 (5 bases). The CDR3 length is 18 residues. CDR1 and CDR2 (germline): LGHDT, YNNKEL (reference sequence). The germline V and J ends were trimmed by 0 bases and 5 bases, with 20 bases remaining between them. The CDR3 region is CASSQDRVYRPSENIQYF. CDR3 sequence (DNA): TGTGCCAGCAGCCAAGATCGAGTATACAGGCCCTCGGAAAACATTCAGTACTTC. The whole variable domain, remainder taken from reference TRBV3-1 and TRBJ2-4, is DTAVSQTPKYLVTQMGNDKSIKCEQNLGHDTMYWYKQDSKKFLKIMFSYNNKELIINETVPNRFSPKSPDKAHLNLHINSLELGDSAVYFCASSQDRVYRPSENIQYFGAGTRLSVL.

This clonotype was observed at least ten times. The chain is built from TRBV7-2 and TRBJ2-6; no clear D gene. This CDR3 region has 15 residues. Germline values: CDR1 SGHTA, CDR2 FQGNSA. Trimming removed 5 bases at V and 4 bases at J, with 12 bases between. CDR3 DNA: TGTGCCAGCAGCACGTATTTTGCCGGGGCCAACGTCCTGACTTTC. As protein: CASSTYFAGANVLTF. Looking up the rest from reference TRBV7-2 and TRBJ2-6 gives the full variable domain: GAGVSQSPSNKVTEKGKDVELRCDPISGHTALYWYRQSLGQGLEFLIYFQGNSAPDKSGLPSDRFSAERTGGSVSTLTIQRTQQEDSAVYLCASSTYFAGANVLTFGAGSRLTVL.